This entry describes one TCR beta chain. Its antigen target is currently unknown. Nothing much larger sits one base from this clone, and base qualities are not available. Libraries were made using the immunoSEQ multiplex PCR assay. For the multiplex PCR, a mixture combining 60 forward primers for TCR Vbeta segments and 13 reverse primers for TCR Jbeta segments was used. A multiplex PCR assay on genomic DNA amplified the CDR3 region of rearranged TCR beta genes. The amplified TCR beta libraries were sequenced on the Illumina HiSeq System as 87-base-pair reads. Concerning the study's data processing: Across the 700 or so repertoires, a later analysis counted roughly 77 million unique TCR beta chains, approximately 10 million of which were shared by at least two donors. A nearest-neighbor algorithm error-corrected the raw reads and collapsed the reads into unique sequences, merging closely related sequences to remove PCR and sequencing errors. V, D and J gene segments were assigned by aligning CDR3 sequences to IMGT reference sequences. For a sequence to be retained, a match of at least six nucleotides was required to both a V gene segment and a J gene segment. Rearrangements were called productive when the CDR3 lacked stop codons and stayed in frame with V and J; all others were non-productive. Following IMGT convention, CDR3 was defined as the stretch from the second conserved V-encoded cysteine to the conserved J-encoded phenylalanine. Sequences without an unambiguous match to a single V gene segment were excluded from the earlier analysis of several hundred of the donors. In an earlier analysis of 587 of the donors, V segments were called functional above 56.7% productive rearrangements and were called segregating when the between-donor standard deviation exceeded 5%. To diagnose cytomegalovirus status from the catalog of TCR beta chain sequences, a statistical classification framework was built. V and J gene assignment, in a later analysis, came from comparing TCR nucleotide sequences with IMGT/GENE-DB human TR gene sequences. Using the TCRdist pipeline, a later analysis assigned CDR3 sequences along with most-parsimonious VDJ recombination scenarios. A later analysis defined each TCR beta chain by its CDR3 amino acid sequence plus V-gene family, and excluded reads lacking a unique V-gene family. In a later analysis, 500 to 700 highly shared, low-generation-probability nucleotide sequences were removed to address suspected cross-contamination and a sequencing artifact. A later analysis calculated a clonal expansion index for each public chain from normalized within-repertoire ranks of inferred template counts. In a later analysis, generation probabilities were computed with a VDJ recombination model fitted to out-of-frame rearrangements, and the resulting probabilities were checked against IGoR. A later analysis scored TCR-TCR, TCR-HLA and TCR-CMV co-occurrence with hypergeometric tests, applying a repertoire-size bias correction to TCR pairs. To estimate false discovery rates, a later analysis permuted the HLA or CMV assignments 20 times. In a later analysis, co-occurring TCRs were grouped with DBSCAN, and TCRdist sequence similarity was added when clustering was performed within HLA-allele-positive subsets. For co-occurrence clustering, repertoires with fewer than 30,000 or more than 120,000 public chains were excluded, along with a handful of repertoires with anomalous nucleotide sharing. TCRdb holds this immuneACCESS table with in-frame rearrangements only. Some clones are missing; in checked studies, unresolved V genes explain under half, and the rest has no known cause. V and J calls and clone size come straight from that table; D and trimming were deduced from the DNA. This sample comprises 150,000 or so clones, around 84% of them detected only once. The ten biggest clones cover about 2.2% of the sample.

The entry originates in a study of cytomegalovirus exposure and HLA in healthy donors (dated by TCRdb to the late 2010s). For the wider study: According to an earlier analysis of 587 of the donors, about 190 million T cells yielded 117 million unique TCR beta sequences and around 280 Gb of sequence data. Roughly 300 gigabases of sequencing data and some 85 million unique TCR sequences were included in an early release covering around 600 HLA-typed donors. Of the roughly 430 genotyped donors, about 84% fell in the genetic ancestry cluster associated with self-reported Caucasian donors. The study was designed to test whether signatures of past pathogen exposure could be identified by cataloging public T cell receptors. The T cell repertoires of 670 or so subjects were profiled by immunosequencing and related to cytomegalovirus serostatus. In addition to the first cohort of roughly 670 subjects, a separate validation cohort of 120 different subjects was used. The study combined high-throughput TCR immunosequencing, statistical association of individual TCRs with disease status, and machine learning to predict cytomegalovirus infection status. In a later analysis, previously published TCR beta repertoires from several hundred donors were re-analyzed and high-resolution HLA genotyping was added so that TCR occurrence patterns could be studied. The later analysis used no new phenotypic data to find candidate immune exposures, relying instead on TCR beta sequences and their occurrence across donors. An earlier analysis of 587 of the donors used high-throughput TCR beta sequencing to judge whether each TCR beta V gene segment behaved as functional or pseudogenic. Donor age, sex, ethnicity and CMV serostatus were collected together with the repertoire data. A later genetic analysis took genome-wide SNP genotypes for about 65% of the 666 donors and used that subset as a discovery cohort. All discovery cohort repertoires had been generated on a single sequencing platform. Class I and class II HLA loci were covered by the typing at four-digit resolution. The number of typed donors differed by locus: roughly 629-630 for A, B, C, DRB1 and DQB1; 500 to 550 for DQA1; some 590 for DPA1; and around 470 for DPB1. Four to six DR-DQ haplotypes were handled as single units for association and clustering, since linkage in the cohort was strong. Across some 400 genotyped donors of the cohort, an average of roughly 230,000 unique TCR beta nucleotide sequences per donor were sequenced, and 15% to 20% of those sequences were non-productive.

The CDR1 and CDR2 encoded by the germline V gene (reference sequence) are GTSNPN and SVGIG. Reading from cysteine to phenylalanine, the CDR3 counts 15 amino acids. Just CDR3 DNA is preserved here, 45 bases in frame from base 1. For this chain, trimming is 4 bases at the V end and 3 bases at the J end, and the number of junction bases without a gene match is 6. The cohort comprised 670 or so healthy bone marrow donors. All cohort members were sampled while nominally healthy, although unrecorded immune exposures were likely present. The donor tested CMV seronegative, placing the donor among the 350 to 400 seronegative members of the cohort. A peripheral blood sample was collected from each donor, and TCR beta sequencing was performed on peripheral blood mononuclear cells. The Qiagen DNeasy Blood Extraction Kit was used to extract genomic DNA from the blood cell samples. General conclusions and limits of the study: According to the authors, the approach could potentially be generalized to other disease states and immunological phenotypes. Broadly in line with IMGT annotations, most TCR beta V segments showed up in productive rearrangements about 87% or about 30% of the time in an earlier analysis of several hundred of the donors. In the study, 164 TCR beta chains were listed as associated with cytomegalovirus. A few of the identified cytomegalovirus-associated TCR beta chains were confirmed in vitro to be specific for cytomegalovirus antigens. Specific HLA alleles were associated with more than 15,000 TCR beta sequences at a false discovery rate of 0.05 in a later analysis. The classifier was reported to diagnose cytomegalovirus status with high specificity and sensitivity in both the original and validation cohorts. Only TCR beta chains were sequenced in this cohort, and the absence of alpha or paired-chain data limited detectable features. The presence/absence analyses assumed that sequencing depth was roughly uniform across donors, and that assumption may not be true. Linkage disequilibrium might explain the correlated functional status among segregating V segments, but an unknown experimental factor could not be excluded. The sequencing pipeline was judged likely to have produced a cluster of highly shared sequence variants as a technical artifact. Because the 87-base-pair reads could not distinguish some IMGT-functional V segments, including TRBV6-2 and TRBV6-3, those segments were excluded. Because counts were too low, roughly 16 rarely observed V segments, including chromosome 9 orphons, were left out of the earlier analysis of some 640 of the donors. A further reported finding was that TCR beta sequences accurately predicted the HLA-A and HLA-B alleles for most subjects in the first cohort. Immune exposure information for the cohort was limited to CMV serostatus. According to a later analysis, most CMV-associated TCR beta chains appeared to be HLA-restricted, and the HLA associations seemed to be driven largely by CMV exposure. While some public TCRs were present in many individuals, most TCR sequences turned up only very rarely across donors. When HLA alleles, especially DR and DQ, strongly co-occurred, TCR associations were difficult to assign to individual alleles. A later analysis found that HLA-associated TCR beta chains were more clonally expanded and had lower generation probabilities than equally common non-associated chains. HLA typing was unavailable for some donors at each locus, so association tests used only the typed subset. In a later genetic analysis, a missense DCLRE1C variant was associated with V-gene and J-gene trimming of TCR beta chains, and the association was replicated in an independent cohort. According to a later analysis, parvovirus B19, influenza, CMV and Epstein-Barr virus appeared linked to several top co-occurrence clusters. According to a later analysis, TCR association rates differed among HLA loci, with DRB1 alleles showing the most associated TCRs and HLA-C alleles showing the fewest. In a later genetic analysis, fewer N-insertions in productive TCRs were reported among donors in an Asian-associated ancestry cluster than the approximately 670-donor mean.

Sequenced input: PBMCs. The sequence was collected from a man over 45 in good health and CMV-seronegative. The V and J genes are TRBV30 and TRBJ2-7, and 13 junctional nucleotides match TRBD2. CDR3 region: CAWKRRTSGSYEQYF. In nucleotides, the sequence is TGTGCCTGGAAACGAAGGACTAGCGGGAGCTACGAGCAGTACTTC.